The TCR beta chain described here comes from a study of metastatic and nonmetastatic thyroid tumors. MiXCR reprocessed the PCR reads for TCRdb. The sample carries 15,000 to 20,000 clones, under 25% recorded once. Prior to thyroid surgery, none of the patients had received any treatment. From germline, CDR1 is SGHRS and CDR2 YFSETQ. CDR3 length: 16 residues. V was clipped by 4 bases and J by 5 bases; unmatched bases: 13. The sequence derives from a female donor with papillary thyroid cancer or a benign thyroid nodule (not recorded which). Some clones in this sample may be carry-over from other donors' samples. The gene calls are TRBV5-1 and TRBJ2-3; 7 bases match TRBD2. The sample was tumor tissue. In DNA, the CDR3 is TGCGCCAGCAGCCCCGGTCTAGCGGAAGGGAGAGATACGCAGTATTTT. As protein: CASSPGLAEGRDTQYF.